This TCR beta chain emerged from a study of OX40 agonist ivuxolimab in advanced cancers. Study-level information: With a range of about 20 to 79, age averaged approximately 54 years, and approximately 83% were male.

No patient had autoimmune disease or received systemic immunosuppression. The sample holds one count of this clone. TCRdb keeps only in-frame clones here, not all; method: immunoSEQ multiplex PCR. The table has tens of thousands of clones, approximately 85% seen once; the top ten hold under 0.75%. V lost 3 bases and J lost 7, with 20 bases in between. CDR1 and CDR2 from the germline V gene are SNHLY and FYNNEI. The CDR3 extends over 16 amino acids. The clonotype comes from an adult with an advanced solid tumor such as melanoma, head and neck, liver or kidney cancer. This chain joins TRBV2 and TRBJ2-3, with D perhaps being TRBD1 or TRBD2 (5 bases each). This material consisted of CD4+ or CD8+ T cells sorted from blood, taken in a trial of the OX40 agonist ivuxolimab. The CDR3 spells CASSDWAAWGKYTQYF. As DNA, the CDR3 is TGTGCCAGCAGTGATTGGGCAGCGTGGGGGAAATATACGCAGTATTTT. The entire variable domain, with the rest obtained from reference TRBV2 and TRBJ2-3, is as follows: EPEVTQTPSHQVTQMGQEVILRCVPISNHLYFYWYRQILGQKVEFLVSFYNNEISEKSEIFDDQFSVERPDGSNFTLKIRSTKLEDSAMYFCASSDWAAWGKYTQYFGPGTRLTVL.